This T cell receptor beta chain was obtained from a study of blood T cell repertoires in COVID-19. Study-wide background: Samples of COVID-19 (acute and convalescent) were obtained from the United States, Italy and Spain. Sources were T cells, B-cell-depleted T cells, or PBMCs; the material itself was cDNA or gDNA.

Under the authors' procedure: Counts of nucleated cells, estimated from reference gene primer amplification, were obtained. TCRdb's copy holds only in-frame clones and misses some; the assay was immunoSEQ multiplex PCR. That table gives V, J and clone size, and the DNA gave D and trimming. The sample shows about 200,000 clones, around nine tenths of them seen only once. The V end lost 2 bases, the J end lost 1 base, and 12 bases lay between the germline ends. There are 15 residues in the CDR3. Germline V gives CDR1 MNHEY, CDR2 SVGAGI. This receptor was identified in a man aged 60-69 years with acute or convalescent COVID-19. This chain uses TRBV6-5 with TRBJ2-7; D might be TRBD1 (5 bases). Specimen: peripheral blood. CDR3 coding DNA: TGTGCCAGCAGTTACGTGGCAGGGATTTCCTACGAGCAGTACTTC. Translated, it gives CASSYVAGISYEQYF.